These 7 T cell receptor beta chains were sequenced from one sample in a study of T cell repertoires in cytomegalovirus infection. TCRdb redid the calling of the reads with MiXCR, one entry per CDR3 protein. In the table there are around 320,000 distinct CDR3 sequences, approximately 9.5% of which are singletons. The sample comprised PBMCs. Receptor source: a human donor in good health (CMV status not recorded). Some clones in this sample may be carry-over from other donors' samples.

This clonotype was picked up a small number of times. This chain links TRBV7-9 with TRBJ2-2, with 10 bases matching TRBD1. Trimming cost V 4 bases and J 5 bases; bases outside gene matches: 7. The CDR3 is 16 residues long. Germline loops: CDR1 SEHNR, CDR2 FQNEAQ (reference sequence). In nucleotides, the CDR3 is TGTGCCAGCAGCTCCGACAGGGGGCTAAGAACCGGGGAGCTGTTTTTT. Its translation: CASSSDRGLRTGELFF.

This clonotype was seen at least ten times. This chain links TRBV7-8 with TRBJ2-3, with TRBD2 identical over 11 bases. The junction had 3 bases not matched to a gene; V was cut back by 4 bases and J by 0 bases. Per germline, CDR1 SGHVS and CDR2 FQNEAQ. The CDR3 loop spans 16 amino acids. CDR3 bases: TGTGCCAGCAGCTCCGGACTAGCGGGTAGCACAGATACGCAGTATTTT. This codes for CASSSGLAGSTDTQYF. The whole variable domain, filled in from reference TRBV7-8 and TRBJ2-3, reads GAGVSQSPRYKVAKRGQDVALRCDPISGHVSLFWYQQALGQGPEFLTYFQNEAQLDKSGLPSDRFFAERPEGSVSTLKIQRTQQEDSAVYLCASSSGLAGSTDTQYFGPGTRLTVL.

This clonotype occurred a few times. The chain employs TRBV10-3 and TRBJ2-3; D is unresolved. Trimming removed 4 bases from V and 5 bases from J, with 10 bases in between. The CDR3 totals 13 residues. Germline-derived CDR1 and CDR2 are ENHRY and SYGVKD. The chain's CDR3 is CAISGTVGDTQYF. DNA for the CDR3: TGTGCCATCAGTGGAACGGTAGGAGATACGCAGTATTTT.

In regard to this clonotype: Compared with germline, one end of the junction differs, possibly owing to a read error. J is TRBJ1-1 and V is TRBV7-2; 9 bases agree with TRBD1. Germline CDR1 reads SGHTA; CDR2 reads FQGNSA. The CDR3 is 14 amino acids. CDR3 nucleotides: TGTGCCAGCAGTCTACAGGGGGCCTCCACTGAAACTTTCTTT. Its translation is CASSLQGASTETFF.

This clonotype was counted a few times. CDR3 sequence (DNA): TGTGCCAGCAGCTTAATCCCCACTAGCGGGAGCAATGAGCAGTTCTTC. Its translation is CASSLIPTSGSNEQFF. The chain uses TRBV7-3 and TRBJ2-1, with 11 bases matching TRBD2. V lost 1 base and J lost 6; bases outside the gene matches: 5. The CDR3 is 16 residues long. The germline gives CDR1 SGHTA, CDR2 FQGTGA.

This clonotype was seen a handful of times. The rearrangement links TRBV12-3 or TRBV12-4 to TRBJ1-3; D ambiguous. The CDR3 extends over 14 amino acids. V lost 5 bases and J 0 bases, leaving 8 bases between the germline ends. The CDR3 protein is CASSIRLSGNTIYF. CDR3 nucleotides: TGTGCCAGCAGTATTCGGCTCTCTGGAAACACCATATATTTT.

This clonotype has at least ten counts. The chain is built from TRBV12-3 or TRBV12-4 and TRBJ2-3, with D possibly TRBD2 on 5 matching bases. The V gene lost 8 bases and the J gene lost 2 bases, with 11 bases spanning the gap. The CDR3 is made up of 13 amino acids. CDR3 DNA: TGTGCCAGCGAGTCTAGCAACACAGATACGCAGTATTTT. Amino acids: CASESSNTDTQYF.